The 13 T cell receptor beta chains in this list originate from one sample, sequenced in a study of sequential checkpoint blockade in melanoma. Treatment meaning: randomized to nivolumab then ipilimumab (arm A) or the reverse (arm B). Sequenced by immunoSEQ multiplex PCR; TCRdb stores in-frame clones only, minus some. Among about 9,900 clones listed, approximately 59% were seen once. Sequencing was performed on CD8+ T cells sorted from blood (inferred from file names), taken from a patient given nivolumab and ipilimumab in sequence. The receptors derive from a human donor with melanoma.

A few counts support this clone. The rearrangement links TRBV9 to TRBJ2-7; D may be TRBD2 (5 bases). CDR1 SGDLS and CDR2 YYNGEE come from the germline V gene. The CDR3 contains 14 residues. V was trimmed by 4 bases and J by 2 bases, leaving 13 bases between them. CDR3 DNA sequence: TGTGCCAGCAGCATCGCGGGTCATACCTACGAGCAGTACTTC. This codes for CASSIAGHTYEQYF.

J is TRBJ2-7 and V is TRBV7-9; TRBD1 matches 12 bases. Losses at the gene ends were 5 bases for V and 2 bases for J; bases not matched to a gene: 4. This CDR3 has 15 residues. Germline assignment: CDR1 SEHNR and CDR2 FQNEAQ (reference sequence). Here the CDR3 reads CASSQGTGGPYEQYF. Here the CDR3 DNA reads TGTGCCAGCAGCCAAGGGACAGGGGGCCCCTACGAGCAGTACTTC.

This clone was detected once. V gene TRBV19 combines with J gene TRBJ2-1; tentatively, D is TRBD2 (6 bases). Germline V gene sequence: CDR1 LNHDA, CDR2 SQIVND (reference sequence). The V gene lost 3 bases and the J gene lost 10 bases, with 10 bases spanning the gap. The CDR3 covers 12 residues. The CDR3 sequence: CASSIGGTEQFF. DNA for the CDR3: TGTGCCAGTAGTATTGGAGGGACGGAGCAGTTCTTC.

This clone was observed a few times. V is TRBV5-6 and J is TRBJ2-7, with 8 bases that match TRBD2. The CDR3 extends over 13 amino acids. V shed 2 bases and J 4 bases; nucleotides not matched to a gene: 2. Germline V gives CDR1 SGHDT, CDR2 YYEEEE. CDR3 protein: CASSFGRGYEQYF. The CDR3 DNA is TGTGCCAGCAGCTTCGGGAGGGGTTACGAGCAGTACTTC.

This clone was observed a handful of times. This is likely an artifact of a read error, given a far larger clone one base away. In the same sample, other DNA sequences code for this CDR3. This chain links TRBV14 with TRBJ2-1; D possibly corresponds to TRBD1 (6 bases). The CDR3 consists of 16 residues. V lost 1 base and J 5 bases, leaving 15 bases between the germline ends. Germline V gives CDR1 SGHDN, CDR2 FVKESK. The CDR3, as DNA: TGTGCCAGCAGCCAAGTTCCGGGACATGGAGACAATGAGCAGTTCTTC. It translates to CASSQVPGHGDNEQFF.

This clone was found a few times. The rearrangement uses TRBV9 and TRBJ1-1; D not resolved. This CDR3 is built from 16 residues. The V and J ends lost 2 bases and 3 bases respectively, with 17 bases between them. Germline CDR1 SGDLS, CDR2 YYNGEE. DNA of the CDR3: TGTGCCAGCAGCGTCTTCCCAGTGGAGGGTGACACTGAAGCTTTCTTT. The encoded protein is CASSVFPVEGDTEAFF.

This clone was detected once. V gene TRBV4-3 combines with J gene TRBJ1-5; the D gene is possibly TRBD1 (5 bases). This CDR3 region has 14 residues. Germline CDR1 reads LGHNA; CDR2 reads YSLEER. The V gene lost 2 bases and the J gene lost 7 bases, with 12 bases spanning the gap. The CDR3 sequence: CASSQSQGGQPQHF. CDR3 bases: TGCGCCAGCAGCCAAAGCCAGGGAGGGCAGCCCCAGCATTTT.

The V and J genes are TRBV5-1 and TRBJ2-1; TRBD2 matches at 10 bases. The ends lost 0 bases at V and 6 bases at J; junction bases unmatched: 9. In germline, CDR1 is SGHRS, CDR2 YFSETQ. This CDR3 contains 17 residues. The CDR3 coding sequence is TGCGCCAGCAGCTTGGCTGGGACACAGCGGGGGGGCAATGAGCAGTTCTTC. The encoded protein is CASSLAGTQRGGNEQFF.

V gene TRBV2 combines with J gene TRBJ1-1, with 8 nucleotides matching TRBD1. The CDR3 length is 15 residues. The junction had 4 bases not matched to a gene; V was cut back by 2 bases and J by 2 bases. CDR1 and CDR2 from the germline V gene are SNHLY and FYNNEI. The chain's CDR3 is CASSELDRGNTEAFF. The CDR3 DNA follows: TGTGCCAGCAGTGAACTAGACAGGGGCAACACTGAAGCTTTCTTT.

This clone counts as medium-sized. The chain couples TRBV7-2 to TRBJ2-1; 14 bases agree with TRBD2. Germline V CDR1 and CDR2: SGHTA, FQGNSA. The CDR3 has 17 amino acids. V was pared by 2 bases and J by 3 bases, with 3 bases of the junction left unmatched. In nucleotides, the CDR3 is TGTGCCAGCAGCTTAAGGACTAGCGGGGGGCACTACAATGAGCAGTTCTTC. Amino acids: CASSLRTSGGHYNEQFF.

This clone has just a few counts. The chain employs TRBV7-2 and TRBJ1-6, with 9 positions matching TRBD1. The CDR3 spans 15 residues. V trimming: 5 bases; J trimming: 4 bases; junction bases outside the gene matches: 3. Germline-derived CDR1 and CDR2 are SGHTA and FQGNSA. CDR3 amino acids: CASSHRGPYNSPLHF. CDR3 sequence (DNA): TGTGCCAGCAGCCACAGGGGGCCGTATAATTCACCCCTCCACTTT.

The table lists this clone with a few counts. This sequence joins TRBV21-1 and TRBJ2-7; the table's D call of TRBD2 was not tested on the DNA. TRBV21-1 is an annotated pseudogene. The CDR3 is 18 amino acids. CDR3 nucleotide sequence: TGTGCCAGCAGCAAAGGGGGTAGTTGGGGGGAAAGGTCCTACGAGCAGTACTTC. As protein: CASSKGGSWGERSYEQYF.

Judged by abundance, this clone is medium-sized. This sequence joins TRBV4-1 and TRBJ1-3; weak D call: TRBD1 (6 bases). The CDR3 covers 15 residues. Trimming shortened V by 2 bases and J by 3 bases, and 11 bases separated the two germline ends. Looked up from germline, CDR1 is MGHRA and CDR2 is YSYEKL. DNA of the CDR3: TGCGCCAGCAGCCAATCGGGGACACATGGAAACACCATATATTTT. Its translation: CASSQSGTHGNTIYF.